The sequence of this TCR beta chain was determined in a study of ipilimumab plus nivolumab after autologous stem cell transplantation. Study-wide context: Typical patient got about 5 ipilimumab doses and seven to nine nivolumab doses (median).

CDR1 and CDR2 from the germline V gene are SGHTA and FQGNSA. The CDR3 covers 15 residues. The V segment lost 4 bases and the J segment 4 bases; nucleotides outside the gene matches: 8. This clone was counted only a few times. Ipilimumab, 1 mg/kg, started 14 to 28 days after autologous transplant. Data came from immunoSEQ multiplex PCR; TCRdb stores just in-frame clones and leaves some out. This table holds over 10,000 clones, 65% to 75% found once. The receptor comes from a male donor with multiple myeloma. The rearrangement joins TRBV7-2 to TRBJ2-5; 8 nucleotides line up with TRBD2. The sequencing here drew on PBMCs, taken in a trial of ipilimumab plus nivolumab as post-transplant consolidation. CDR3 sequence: CASSSRTSIGETQYF. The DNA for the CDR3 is TGTGCCAGCAGCTCACGGACTAGCATCGGAGAGACCCAGTACTTC.